This T cell receptor beta chain appears in the sequencing data of a study of T cell responses to AZD1222 COVID-19 vaccine. Findings and caveats of the study: Repertoires were collected only later (after the peak T cell response had occurred). The reported proportion of spike-specific TCRs targeting unmutated variant regions was nearly half.

The data were produced by immunoSEQ multiplex PCR, yet TCRdb's version contains in-frame clones alone and is incomplete. The sample consists of 60,000 to 75,000 clones, 83% of them appearing once. Timing groups of about 4 and about 12 weeks for second doses were pooled. This clone was recorded only once. The target antigen is unknown. The CDR3 contains 13 residues. V lost 3 bases, J lost 3 bases, and 8 bases lay in between. Germline lookup yields CDR1 LGHDT and CDR2 YNNKEL (reference sequence). The starting material was peripheral blood, obtained 28 days after the second AZD1222 dose. This sequence was found in an adult who received the AZD1222 COVID-19 vaccine. This chain links TRBV3-1 (or the pseudogene TRBV3-2) with TRBJ2-5, with D maybe TRBD1 (6 bases). CDR3 amino acids: CASSQGTKETQYF. CDR3 in DNA: TGTGCCAGCAGCCAGGGGACAAAAGAGACCCAGTACTTC.